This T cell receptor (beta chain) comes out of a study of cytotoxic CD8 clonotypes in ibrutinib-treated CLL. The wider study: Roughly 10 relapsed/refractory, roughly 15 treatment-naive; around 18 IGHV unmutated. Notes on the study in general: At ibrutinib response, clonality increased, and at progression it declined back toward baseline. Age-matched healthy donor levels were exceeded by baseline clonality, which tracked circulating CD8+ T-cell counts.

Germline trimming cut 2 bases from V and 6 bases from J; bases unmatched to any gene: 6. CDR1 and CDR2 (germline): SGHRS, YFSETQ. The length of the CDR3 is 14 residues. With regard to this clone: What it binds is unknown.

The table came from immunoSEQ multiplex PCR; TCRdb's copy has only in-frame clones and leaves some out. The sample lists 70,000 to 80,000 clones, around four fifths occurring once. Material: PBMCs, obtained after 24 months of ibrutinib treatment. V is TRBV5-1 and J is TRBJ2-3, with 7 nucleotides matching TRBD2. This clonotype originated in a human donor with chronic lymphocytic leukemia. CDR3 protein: CASSLAGPGDTQYF. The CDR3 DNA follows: TGCGCCAGCAGCTTAGCGGGGCCAGGGGATACGCAGTATTTT.